This is a list of T cell receptor beta chains from one sample in a study of tumor and adjacent non-tumor tissue in lung cancer. TCRdb redid the calling of the multiplex PCR reads with MiXCR, one entry per CDR3 protein. The data contain approximately 82,000 distinct CDR3 sequences, over 65% of them seen just once; the ten biggest clones take up around 40%. The source material was distant non-tumor lung tissue. Source of these receptors: a man in his 70s with non-small cell lung cancer. CDR3s leave out the opening cysteine and the closing phenylalanine or tryptophan. D genes are given only for firm matches.

CDR3,V,J,D
SSSLAGGASEQL,TRBV11-2,TRBJ2-1,TRBD2
SALAVLNTGELF,TRBV20-1,TRBJ2-2,.
ASINPSRSCHEQY,TRBV5-5,TRBJ2-7,.
ASSYSFTLQSGEPF,TRBV6-5,TRBJ2-1,.
ASSPRQGWGTQY,TRBV13,TRBJ2-5,TRBD1
ASSLGTGGNQPQH,TRBV12-3/TRBV12-4,TRBJ1-5,TRBD1
VSSLFGGYEQY,TRBV11-1,TRBJ2-7,.
AGSQVSFCAGSVTGELL,TRBV4-1,TRBJ2-2,.
ASSKTSGGGTYEQY,TRBV6-6,TRBJ2-7,TRBD2
ASSPFPTGGLSEAF,TRBV5-1,TRBJ1-1,TRBD1
ASDEGQGKSGAYLLA,TRBV11-1,TRBJ2-6,TRBD1
ASSSMTGAYEQY,TRBV11-3,TRBJ2-7,.
VSNIANEQF,TRBV6-5,TRBJ2-1,.
ASSAPYSDEQF,TRBV7-8,TRBJ2-1,.
VSIGRIGTSGVQGEQI,TRBV28,TRBJ2-1,TRBD2
ASSLYLSAGNDYGYT,TRBV7-9,TRBJ1-2,.
SVKPYLQTGQETQF,TRBV29-1,.,.
ARSQVHPSSYEQY,TRBV4-3,TRBJ2-7,.
ASSLVGTGVAGEPS,TRBV11-2,TRBJ2-2,TRBD1
DRSLTWNTGELF,TRBV11-1,TRBJ2-2,.
ASSYLPGHLNSHLQ,TRBV5-4,TRBJ1-6,.
VSSLTSEKAYEQY,TRBV11-1,TRBJ2-7,.
PNSFRDRTLNTEAF,TRBV11-3,TRBJ1-1,TRBD1
ASSLDQRHEQL,TRBV6-1,TRBJ2-1,.
ASSLGESYNEQF,TRBV6-2/TRBV6-3,TRBJ2-1,.
ASSLVGLVIYNEQF,TRBV12-3/TRBV12-4,TRBJ2-1,TRBD2
ASSYAQEYNEQF,TRBV6-2/TRBV6-3,TRBJ2-1,.
ASSKGVEGVTEAV,TRBV4-2,TRBJ1-1,.
SVIDRTQETQC,TRBV29-1,TRBJ2-5,.
ASSLSPTDTQY,TRBV11-3,TRBJ2-3,.
ASSLRERDKWNTEGF,TRBV11-2,TRBJ1-1,.
ASSLEGAGVDRQY,TRBV11-2,TRBJ2-3,TRBD2
ASSRDRGFGEQY,TRBV7-9,TRBJ2-7,TRBD1
ASSLMGTRVTGELF,TRBV11-2,TRBJ2-2,.
SVQGAETEAF,TRBV29-1,TRBJ1-1,.
VSSTDEGYT,TRBV12-3/TRBV12-4,TRBJ1-2,.
ASSLAGERNEQF,TRBV11-2,TRBJ2-1,TRBD2
ASTSEGNTMY,TRBV12-3/TRBV12-4,TRBJ1-3,.
ASSFGGGDEKLF,TRBV28,TRBJ1-4,TRBD1
ASSHLGCSGRAAF,TRBV6-5,TRBJ2-1,TRBD2
ASSLGVASLNTRELF,TRBV11-3,TRBJ2-2,.
TSSLGTGYGYT,TRBV28,TRBJ1-2,TRBD1
ASSETGRKTQY,TRBV6-1,TRBJ2-5,.
ATSWGFYGYT,TRBV6-2/TRBV6-3,TRBJ1-2,.
AISDRTTNEKLF,TRBV10-3,TRBJ1-4,.
SVEAGPGANVLT,TRBV29-1,TRBJ2-6,.
ASSFGQYTGELF,TRBV11-3,TRBJ2-2,.
ATSDRGGDTGELF,TRBV24-1,TRBJ2-2,.
ASSLAAQDYGYT,TRBV11-2,TRBJ1-2,.
VSSTRSYTDTQY,TRBV12-3/TRBV12-4,TRBJ2-3,.
SSTRTGAFTEAL,TRBV11-3,TRBJ1-1,.
SVSARGNYNSEQF,TRBV20-1,TRBJ2-1,.
SAKTYLQTGKETPH,TRBV29-1,TRBJ2-5,.
SVLPYQTSGEDGYT,TRBV29-1,TRBJ1-2,.
ASSYKPGKGACMTEAF,TRBV5-5,TRBJ1-1,TRBD1
ASSEQGSDTQY,TRBV2,TRBJ2-3,.
ASSFRHRILNNEAF,TRBV11-3,TRBJ1-1,.
NGRLDTDVLRETQY,TRBV29-1,TRBJ2-5,.
ASSLPGLVGSNEQF,TRBV7-3,TRBJ2-1,TRBD2